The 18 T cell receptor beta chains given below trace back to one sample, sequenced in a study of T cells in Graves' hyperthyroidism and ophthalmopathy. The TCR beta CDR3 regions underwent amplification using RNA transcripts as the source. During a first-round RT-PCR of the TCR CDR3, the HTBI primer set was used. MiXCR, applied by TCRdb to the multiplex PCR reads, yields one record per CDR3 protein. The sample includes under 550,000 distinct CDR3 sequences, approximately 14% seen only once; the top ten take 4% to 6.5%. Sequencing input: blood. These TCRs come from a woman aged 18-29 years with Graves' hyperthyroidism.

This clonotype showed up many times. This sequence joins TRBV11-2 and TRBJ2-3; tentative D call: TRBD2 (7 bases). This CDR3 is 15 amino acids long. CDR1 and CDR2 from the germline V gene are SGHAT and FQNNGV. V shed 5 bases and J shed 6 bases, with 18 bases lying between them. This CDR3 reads CASSQLGGPGDTQYF. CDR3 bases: TGTGCCAGCAGCCAACTCGGGGGGCCTGGTGATACGCAGTATTTT. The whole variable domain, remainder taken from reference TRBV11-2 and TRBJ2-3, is EAGVAQSPRYKIIEKRQSVAFWCNPISGHATLYWYQQILGQGPKLLIQFQNNGVVDDSQLPKDRFSAERLKGVDSTLKIQPAKLEDSAVYLCASSQLGGPGDTQYFGPGTRLTVL.

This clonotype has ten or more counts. CDR3 protein: CSARLPTYEQYF. In DNA, the CDR3 is TGCAGTGCTAGGTTGCCAACCTACGAGCAGTACTTC. The chain uses TRBV20-1 and TRBJ2-7; D is unresolved. The germline gives CDR1 DFQATT, CDR2 SNEGSKA (reference sequence). CDR3 size: 12 residues. V was cut by 3 bases and J by 2 bases, with 8 bases left in between.

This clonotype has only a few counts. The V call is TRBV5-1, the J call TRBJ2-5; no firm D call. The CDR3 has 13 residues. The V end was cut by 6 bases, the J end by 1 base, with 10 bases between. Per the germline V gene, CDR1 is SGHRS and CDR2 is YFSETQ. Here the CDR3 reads CASMAGGQETQYF. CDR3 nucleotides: TGCGCCAGCATGGCTGGCGGCCAAGAGACCCAGTACTTC.

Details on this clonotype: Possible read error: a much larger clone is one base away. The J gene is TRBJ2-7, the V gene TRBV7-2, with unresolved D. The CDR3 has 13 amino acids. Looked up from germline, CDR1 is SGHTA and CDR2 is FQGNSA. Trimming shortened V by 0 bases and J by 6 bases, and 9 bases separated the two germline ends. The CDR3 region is CASSLALPFEQYF. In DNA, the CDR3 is TGTGCCAGCAGCTTAGCGCTACCCTTCGAGCAGTACTTC.

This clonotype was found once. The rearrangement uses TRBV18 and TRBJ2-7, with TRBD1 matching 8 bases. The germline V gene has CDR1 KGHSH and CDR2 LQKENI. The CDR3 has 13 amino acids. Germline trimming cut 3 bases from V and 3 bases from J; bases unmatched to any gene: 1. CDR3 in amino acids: CASSPDRVYEQYF. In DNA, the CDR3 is TGTGCCAGCTCACCGGACAGGGTCTACGAGCAGTACTTC.

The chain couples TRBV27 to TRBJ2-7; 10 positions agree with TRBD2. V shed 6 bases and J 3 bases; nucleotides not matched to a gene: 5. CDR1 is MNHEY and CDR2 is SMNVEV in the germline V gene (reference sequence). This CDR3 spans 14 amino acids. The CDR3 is CASRRGTSDYEQYF. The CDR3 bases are TGTGCCAGCAGACGAGGGACTAGCGACTACGAGCAGTACTTC.

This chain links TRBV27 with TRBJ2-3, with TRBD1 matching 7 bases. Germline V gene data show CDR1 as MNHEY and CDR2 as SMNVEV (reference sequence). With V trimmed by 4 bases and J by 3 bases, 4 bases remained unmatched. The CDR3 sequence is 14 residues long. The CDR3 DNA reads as TGTGCCAGCAGTTATAGGGGGCCGACAGATACGCAGTATTTT. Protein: CASSYRGPTDTQYF.

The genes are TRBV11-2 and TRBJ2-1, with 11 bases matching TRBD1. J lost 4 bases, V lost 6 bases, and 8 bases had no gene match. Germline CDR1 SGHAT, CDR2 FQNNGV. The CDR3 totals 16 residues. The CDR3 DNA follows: TGTGCCAGCAGTCTGCGGGGACAGGGGGGATACAATGAGCAGTTCTTC. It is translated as CASSLRGQGGYNEQFF.

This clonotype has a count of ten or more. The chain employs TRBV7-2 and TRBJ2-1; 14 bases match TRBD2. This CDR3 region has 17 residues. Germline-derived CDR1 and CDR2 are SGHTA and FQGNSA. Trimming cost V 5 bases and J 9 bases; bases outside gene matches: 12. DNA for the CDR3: TGTGCCAGCAGCCTGACTAGCGGGAGGGTGGGGGCTTCTGAGCAGTTCTTC. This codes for CASSLTSGRVGASEQFF.

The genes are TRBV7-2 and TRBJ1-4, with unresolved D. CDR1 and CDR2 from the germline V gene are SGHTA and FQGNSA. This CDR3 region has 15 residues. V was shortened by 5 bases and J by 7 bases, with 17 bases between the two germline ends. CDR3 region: CASSPAPQPSEKLFF. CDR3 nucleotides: TGTGCCAGCAGCCCAGCCCCCCAGCCGTCTGAAAAACTGTTTTTT.

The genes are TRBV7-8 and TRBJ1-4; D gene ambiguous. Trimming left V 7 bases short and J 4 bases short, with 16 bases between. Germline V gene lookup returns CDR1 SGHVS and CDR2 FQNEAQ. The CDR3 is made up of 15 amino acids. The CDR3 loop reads CASNALGRINEKLFF. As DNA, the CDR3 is TGTGCCAGCAACGCCCTGGGCAGGATTAATGAAAAACTGTTTTTT.

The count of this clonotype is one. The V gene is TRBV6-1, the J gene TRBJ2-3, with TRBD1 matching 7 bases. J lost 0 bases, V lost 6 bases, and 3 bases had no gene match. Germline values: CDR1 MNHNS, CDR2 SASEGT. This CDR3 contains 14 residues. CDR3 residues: CASRGTASTDTQYF. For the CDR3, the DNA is TGTGCCAGCAGGGGGACAGCTAGCACAGATACGCAGTATTTT.

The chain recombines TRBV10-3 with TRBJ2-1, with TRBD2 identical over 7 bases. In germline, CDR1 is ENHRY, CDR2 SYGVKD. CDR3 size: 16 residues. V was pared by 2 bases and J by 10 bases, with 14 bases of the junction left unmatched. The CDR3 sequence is CAISERLAESSGEQFF. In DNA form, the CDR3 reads TGTGCCATCAGTGAGAGGCTAGCGGAGTCTTCGGGCGAGCAGTTCTTC.

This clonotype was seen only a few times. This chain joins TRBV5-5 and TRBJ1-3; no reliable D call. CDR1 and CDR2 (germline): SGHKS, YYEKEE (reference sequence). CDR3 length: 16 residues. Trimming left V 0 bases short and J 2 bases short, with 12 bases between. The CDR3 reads CASSLATLFPGNTIYF. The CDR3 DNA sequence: TGTGCCAGCAGCTTGGCAACACTATTTCCTGGAAACACCATATATTTT.

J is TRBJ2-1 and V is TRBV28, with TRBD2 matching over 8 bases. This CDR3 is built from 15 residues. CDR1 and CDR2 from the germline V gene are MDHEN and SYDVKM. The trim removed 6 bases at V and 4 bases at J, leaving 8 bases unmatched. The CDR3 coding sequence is TGTGCCAGCAGACCAACTAGCGGCCTATACAATGAGCAGTTCTTC. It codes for CASRPTSGLYNEQFF.

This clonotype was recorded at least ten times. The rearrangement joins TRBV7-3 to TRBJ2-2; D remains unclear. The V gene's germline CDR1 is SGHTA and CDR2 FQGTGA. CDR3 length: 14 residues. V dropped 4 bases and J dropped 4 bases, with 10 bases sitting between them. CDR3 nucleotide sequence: TGTGCCAGCAGCTCTACTCCTCGCACCGGGGAGCTGTTTTTT. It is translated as CASSSTPRTGELFF.

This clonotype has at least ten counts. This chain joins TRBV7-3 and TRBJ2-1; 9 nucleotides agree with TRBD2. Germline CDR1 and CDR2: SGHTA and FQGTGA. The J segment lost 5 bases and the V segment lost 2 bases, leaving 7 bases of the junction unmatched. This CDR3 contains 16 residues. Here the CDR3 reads CASSLGIASGDNEQFF. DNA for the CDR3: TGTGCCAGCAGCTTAGGCATTGCTAGCGGGGACAATGAGCAGTTCTTC.

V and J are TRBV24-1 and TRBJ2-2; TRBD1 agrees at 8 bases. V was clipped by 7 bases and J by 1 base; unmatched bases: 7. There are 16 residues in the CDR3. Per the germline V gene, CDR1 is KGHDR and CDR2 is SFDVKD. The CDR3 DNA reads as TGTGCCACCAGCTTGAGGGGGACAGGGAACACCGGGGAGCTGTTTTTT. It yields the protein CATSLRGTGNTGELFF.